Following are 12 T cell receptor beta chains from one sample sequenced in a study of human thymus T cells. Assay: immunoSEQ multiplex PCR; the TCRdb copy retains only in-frame clones and omits some. Of approximately 70,000 clones listed, 95% are singletons. During corrective heart surgery, resections were taken, and the thymus tissue came from them. What was sequenced was thymus tissue. The receptors were gathered from a girl under two years old with a congenital heart defect but otherwise immunologically healthy.

About this clone itself: Germline is not matched at one junction end, which may reflect a read error. This sequence joins TRBV7-7 and TRBJ1-5; D is possibly TRBD1 (5 bases). The CDR3 is 16 amino acids. In germline, CDR1 is SSHAT, CDR2 FNYEAQ (reference sequence). The CDR3 DNA follows: TGTGCTAGCAGCCCCGAAAAGATACAGGACAATCAGCCCCAGCATTTT. The encoded protein is CASSPEKIQDNQPQHF.

The chain employs TRBV7-9 and TRBJ1-1; no firm D call. V was cut by 3 bases and J by 4 bases, with 18 bases left in between. The germline gives CDR1 SEHNR, CDR2 FQNEAQ (reference sequence). The CDR3 sequence is 16 residues long. CDR3: CASSLGSARKGTEAFF. CDR3 in DNA: TGTGCCAGCAGCTTGGGGTCAGCCCGGAAGGGCACTGAAGCTTTCTTT.

V usage is TRBV15 and J usage is TRBJ2-7; TRBD2 might be the D (5 bases). Trimming stripped 0 bases from V and 6 bases from J, with 21 bases between. In germline, CDR1 is LNHNV, CDR2 YYDKDF (reference sequence). The CDR3 is 17 residues long. The CDR3 here is CATSRDPHRGLIREQYF. CDR3 DNA sequence: TGTGCCACCAGCAGAGATCCCCATCGGGGTCTTATTCGCGAGCAGTACTTC. The whole variable domain, filled in from reference TRBV15 and TRBJ2-7, reads DAMVIQNPRYQVTQFGKPVTLSCSQTLNHNVMYWYQQKSSQAPKLLFHYYDKDFNNEADTPDNFQSRRPNTSFCFLDIRSPGLGDTAMYLCATSRDPHRGLIREQYFGPGTRLTVT.

The chain uses TRBV5-1 and TRBJ2-7, with 7 bases lining up with TRBD1. CDR1 and CDR2 (germline): SGHRS, YFSETQ. Trimming at V came to 0 bases and at J to 6 bases, leaving 9 bases not matched to a gene. The CDR3 has 15 amino acids. The CDR3 region is CASSLGDRVSSEQYF. DNA for the CDR3: TGCGCCAGCAGCTTGGGAGACAGGGTTTCGAGCGAGCAGTACTTC.

The chain couples TRBV20-1 to TRBJ2-1, with D possibly called TRBD1 or TRBD2 (6 bases each). Germline V gene lookup returns CDR1 DFQATT and CDR2 SNEGSKA (reference sequence). The CDR3 consists of 11 residues. This CDR3 is CSVERLEGGFF. CDR3 DNA: TGCAGCGTTGAACGGTTGGAGGGGGGGTTCTTC.

The genes are TRBV25-1 and TRBJ2-1; D is unclear. This CDR3 contains 16 residues. Trimming took 3 bases from V and 6 from J, leaving 18 bases between them. Germline lookup yields CDR1 MGHDK and CDR2 SYGVNS. CDR3 DNA sequence: TGTGCCAGCAGTGATACCACCAGGATACGATTCAATGAGCAGTTCTTC. It yields the protein CASSDTTRIRFNEQFF.

The DNA for the CDR3 is TGCGCCAGCAGCCAAGACCCCGGGACAGGGGGCTGTGAGGACACTGAAGCTTTCTTT. It codes for CASSQDPGTGGCEDTEAFF. The chain has TRBV4-1 and TRBJ1-1; TRBD1 aligns across 12 bases. This CDR3 contains 19 residues. V was pared by 0 bases and J by 3 bases, with 11 bases of the junction left unmatched. Germline values: CDR1 MGHRA, CDR2 YSYEKL.

This chain links TRBV4-1 with TRBJ2-1, with a possible D match to TRBD1 (6 bases). The germline gives CDR1 MGHRA, CDR2 YSYEKL. This CDR3 spans 16 amino acids. V was pared by 2 bases and J by 6 bases, with 17 bases between. In nucleotides, the CDR3 is TGCGCCAGCAGCCAACCGACGACGGTACAGGGCAATGAGCAGTTCTTC. This translates into CASSQPTTVQGNEQFF.

The chain is built from TRBV29-1 and TRBJ2-2; D is perhaps TRBD1 (6 bases). CDR3 length: 17 amino acids. V lost 2 bases and J lost 0, with 16 bases in between. Germline V gene data show CDR1 as SQVTM and CDR2 as ANQGSEA. DNA for the CDR3: TGCAGCGTTGAACTTTTGAGACAGGAGGCGAACACCGGGGAGCTGTTTTTT. The encoded protein is CSVELLRQEANTGELFF.

This chain joins TRBV29-1 and TRBJ2-1; a weak D match, TRBD2 (5 bases). V lost 4 bases and J lost 2, with 12 bases in between. The germline V gene has CDR1 SQVTM and CDR2 ANQGSEA. This CDR3 has 14 amino acids. The CDR3, as DNA: TGCAGCGTTGTGCGGGTCGGAACCTACAATGAGCAGTTCTTC. Translated, it gives CSVVRVGTYNEQFF.

The sample holds a few counts of this clone. The chain couples TRBV20-1 to TRBJ1-2; no firm D call. The CDR3 totals 11 residues. Germline CDR1 and CDR2: DFQATT and SNEGSKA (reference sequence). The V end was cut by 2 bases, the J end by 6 bases, with 7 bases between. The CDR3 protein is CSARRLNGYTF. The CDR3 DNA is TGCAGTGCTAGACGACTGAATGGCTACACCTTC.

The chain employs TRBV20-1 and TRBJ2-1, with 9 nucleotides matching TRBD2. J gave up 5 bases and V 7 bases, and 0 bases lay outside the gene matches. The CDR3 consists of 11 residues. The germline gives CDR1 DFQATT, CDR2 SNEGSKA (reference sequence). Here the CDR3 DNA reads TGCAGTGGACTAGCGGACAATGAGCAGTTCTTC. This codes for CSGLADNEQFF.